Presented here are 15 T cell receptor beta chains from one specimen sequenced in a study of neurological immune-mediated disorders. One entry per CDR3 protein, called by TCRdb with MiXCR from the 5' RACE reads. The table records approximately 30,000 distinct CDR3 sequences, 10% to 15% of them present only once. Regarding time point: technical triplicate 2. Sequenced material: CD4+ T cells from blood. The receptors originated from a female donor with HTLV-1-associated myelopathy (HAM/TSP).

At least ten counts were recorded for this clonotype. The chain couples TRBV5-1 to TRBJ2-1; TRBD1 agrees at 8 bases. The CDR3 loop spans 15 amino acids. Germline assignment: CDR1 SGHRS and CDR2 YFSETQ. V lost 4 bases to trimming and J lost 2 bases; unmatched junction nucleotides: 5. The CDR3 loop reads CASSRGQGPYNEQFF. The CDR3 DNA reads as TGCGCCAGCAGCCGCGGACAGGGCCCCTACAATGAGCAGTTCTTC. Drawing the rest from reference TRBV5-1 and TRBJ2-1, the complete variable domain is KAGVTQTPRYLIKTRGQQVTLSCSPISGHRSVSWYQQTPGQGLQFLFEYFSETQRNKGNFPGRFSGRQFSNSRSEMNVSTLELGDSALYLCASSRGQGPYNEQFFGPGTRLTVL.

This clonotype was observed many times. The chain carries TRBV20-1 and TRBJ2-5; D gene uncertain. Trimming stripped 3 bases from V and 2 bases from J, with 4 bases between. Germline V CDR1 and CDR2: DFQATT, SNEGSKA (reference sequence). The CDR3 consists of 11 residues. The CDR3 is CSASLQETQYF. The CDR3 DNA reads TGCAGTGCTAGCCTACAAGAGACCCAGTACTTC.

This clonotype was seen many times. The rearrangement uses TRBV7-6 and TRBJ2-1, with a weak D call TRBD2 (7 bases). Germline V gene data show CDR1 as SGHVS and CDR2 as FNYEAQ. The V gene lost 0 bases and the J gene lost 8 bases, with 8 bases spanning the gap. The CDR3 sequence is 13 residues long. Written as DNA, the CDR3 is TGTGCCAGCAGCTTAGCAGGGGGGGATGAGCAGTTCTTC. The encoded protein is CASSLAGGDEQFF. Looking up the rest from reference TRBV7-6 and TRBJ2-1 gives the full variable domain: GAGVSQSPRYKVTKRGQDVALRCDPISGHVSLYWYRQALGQGPEFLTYFNYEAQQDKSGLPNDRFSAERPEGSISTLTIQRTEQRDSAMYRCASSLAGGDEQFFGPGTRLTVL.

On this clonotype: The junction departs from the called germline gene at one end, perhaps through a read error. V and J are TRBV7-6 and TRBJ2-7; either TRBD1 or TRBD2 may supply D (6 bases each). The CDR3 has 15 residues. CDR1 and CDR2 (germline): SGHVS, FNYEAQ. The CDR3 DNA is TGTGTCAGCAGTCAAGCTAGTGGGGGGCCGGGGGAGCAGTACTTC. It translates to CVSSQASGGPGEQYF.

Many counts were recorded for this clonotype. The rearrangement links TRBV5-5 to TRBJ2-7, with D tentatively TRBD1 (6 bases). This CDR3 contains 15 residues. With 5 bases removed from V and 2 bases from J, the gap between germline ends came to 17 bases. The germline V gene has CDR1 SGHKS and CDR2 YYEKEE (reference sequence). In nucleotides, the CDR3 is TGTGCCAGCAGACTATACGGGACACCTACCTACGAGCAGTACTTC. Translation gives CASRLYGTPTYEQYF. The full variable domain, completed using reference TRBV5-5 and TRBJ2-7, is DAGVTQSPTHLIKTRGQQVTLRCSPISGHKSVSWYQQVLGQGPQFIFQYYEKEERGRGNFPDRFSARQFPNYSSELNVNALLLGDSALYLCASRLYGTPTYEQYFGPGTRLTVT.

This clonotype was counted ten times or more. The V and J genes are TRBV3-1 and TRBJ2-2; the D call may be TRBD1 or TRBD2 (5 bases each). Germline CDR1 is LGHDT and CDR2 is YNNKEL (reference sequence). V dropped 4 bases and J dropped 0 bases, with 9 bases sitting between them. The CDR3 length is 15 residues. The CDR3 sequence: CASSRDGSNTGELFF. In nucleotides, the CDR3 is TGTGCCAGCAGCCGGGACGGATCGAACACCGGGGAGCTGTTTTTT.

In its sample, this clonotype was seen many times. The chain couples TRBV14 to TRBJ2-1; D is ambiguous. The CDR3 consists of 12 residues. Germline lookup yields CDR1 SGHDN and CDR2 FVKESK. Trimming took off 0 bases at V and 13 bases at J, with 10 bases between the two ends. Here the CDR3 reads CASSQDRIDQFF. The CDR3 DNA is TGTGCCAGCAGCCAAGATCGGATTGACCAGTTCTTC.

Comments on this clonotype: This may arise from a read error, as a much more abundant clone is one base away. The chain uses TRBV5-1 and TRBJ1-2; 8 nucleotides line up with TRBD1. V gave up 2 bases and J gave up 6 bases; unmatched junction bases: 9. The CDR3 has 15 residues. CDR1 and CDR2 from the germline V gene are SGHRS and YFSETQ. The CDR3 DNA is TGCGCCAGCAGCTTCTCAGGGGGCGCGGCTCATGGCTACACCTTC. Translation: CASSFSGGAAHGYTF.

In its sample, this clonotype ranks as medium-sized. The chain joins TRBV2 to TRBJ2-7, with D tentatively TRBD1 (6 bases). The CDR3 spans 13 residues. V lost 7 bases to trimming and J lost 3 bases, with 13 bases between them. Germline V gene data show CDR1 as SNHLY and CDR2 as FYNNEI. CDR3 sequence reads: CASTRDTLYEQYF. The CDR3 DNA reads TGTGCCAGCACCCGGGACACACTCTACGAGCAGTACTTC.

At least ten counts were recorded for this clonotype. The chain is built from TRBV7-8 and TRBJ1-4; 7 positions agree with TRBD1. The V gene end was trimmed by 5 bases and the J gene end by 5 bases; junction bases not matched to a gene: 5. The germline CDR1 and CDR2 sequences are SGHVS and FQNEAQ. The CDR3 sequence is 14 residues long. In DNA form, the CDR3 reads TGTGCCAGCAGCCCGGGACAGCCAAATGAAAAACTGTTTTTT. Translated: CASSPGQPNEKLFF.

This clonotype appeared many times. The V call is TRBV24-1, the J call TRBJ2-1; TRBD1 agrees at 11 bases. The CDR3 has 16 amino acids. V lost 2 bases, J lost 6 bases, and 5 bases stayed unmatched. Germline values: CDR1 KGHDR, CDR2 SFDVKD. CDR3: CATSDYGQGARNEQFF. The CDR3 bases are TGTGCCACCAGTGATTACGGACAGGGGGCCCGCAATGAGCAGTTCTTC.

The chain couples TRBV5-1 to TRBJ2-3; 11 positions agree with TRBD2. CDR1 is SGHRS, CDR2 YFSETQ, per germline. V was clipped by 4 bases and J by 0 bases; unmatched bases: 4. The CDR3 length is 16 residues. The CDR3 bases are TGCGCCAGCAGCACCTGGACTAGCGGGAGCACAGATACGCAGTATTTT. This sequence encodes CASSTWTSGSTDTQYF.

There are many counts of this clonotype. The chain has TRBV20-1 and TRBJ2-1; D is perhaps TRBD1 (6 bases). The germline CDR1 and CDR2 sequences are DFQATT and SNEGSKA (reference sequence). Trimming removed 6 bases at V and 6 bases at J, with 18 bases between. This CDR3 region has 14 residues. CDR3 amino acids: CSALPPDSINEQFF. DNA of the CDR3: TGCAGTGCCTTACCCCCGGACAGCATCAATGAGCAGTTCTTC.

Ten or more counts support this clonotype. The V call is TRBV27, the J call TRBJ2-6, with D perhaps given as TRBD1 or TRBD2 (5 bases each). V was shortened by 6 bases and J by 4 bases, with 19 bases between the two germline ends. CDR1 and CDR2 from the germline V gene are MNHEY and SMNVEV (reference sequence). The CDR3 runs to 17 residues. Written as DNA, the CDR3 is TGTGCCAGCAGCAGCCGACCCCTGGGGACGGGGGCCAACGTCCTGACTTTC. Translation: CASSSRPLGTGANVLTF.

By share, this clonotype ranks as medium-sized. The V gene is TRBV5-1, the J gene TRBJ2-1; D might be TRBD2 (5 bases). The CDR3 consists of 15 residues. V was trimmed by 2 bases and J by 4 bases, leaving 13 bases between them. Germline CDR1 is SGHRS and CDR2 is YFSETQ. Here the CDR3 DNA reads TGCGCCAGCAGCTTTTATGGGAGTAGTTACAATGAGCAGTTCTTC. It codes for CASSFYGSSYNEQFF.